These T cell receptor beta chains were read from a single sample in a study of T cell responses to AZD1222 COVID-19 vaccine. Some clones are missing from TCRdb's copy, which holds only in-frame ones; the method was immunoSEQ multiplex PCR. The repertoire has 70,000 to 80,000 clones, 70% to 90% of them found once; the top ten carry less than 3%. Sequencing used peripheral blood, obtained on day 0 of AZD1222 vaccination. These receptors originate from an adult in good health. Both conserved end residues are part of each CDR3. The D gene is left open where the match is weak. The size field is filled for only some rows; it gives once, few, many or a size class.

TRBV28,TRBD2,.,TRBJ2-3,CAATSGTSTDTQYF,TGTGCCGCTACTAGCGGAACTAGCACAGATACGCAGTATTTT
TRBV7-2,TRBD1,.,TRBJ1-6,CASSLSGQSNSPLHF,TGTGCCAGCAGCTTGTCGGGACAGAGTAATTCACCCCTCCACTTT
TRBV28,.,.,TRBJ2-7,CASRSYEQYF,TGTGCCAGCAGGAGCTACGAGCAGTACTTC
TRBV21-1,.,once,TRBJ2-7,CASSRPTSANYEQYF,TGTGCCAGCAGCAGGCCGACTAGCGCAAACTACGAGCAGTACTTC
TRBV19,.,.,TRBJ1-2,CASSEQANNYGYTF,TGTGCCAGTAGTGAACAAGCTAATAACTATGGCTACACCTTC
TRBV19,.,.,TRBJ1-4,CASSTPREKLFF,TGTGCCAGTAGTACGCCAAGAGAAAAACTGTTTTTT
TRBV3-1/TRBV3-2,.,.,TRBJ1-1,CASSQGVRAFF,TGTGCCAGCAGCCAAGGGGTGAGGGCTTTCTTT
TRBV6-5,.,.,TRBJ2-2,CASSYSRLYTGELFF,TGTGCCAGCAGTTACTCCAGGTTATACACCGGGGAGCTGTTTTTT
TRBV27,TRBD1,.,TRBJ2-7,CASSSSGTGSYEQYF,TGTGCCAGCAGCTCGTCCGGGACAGGATCCTACGAGCAGTACTTC
TRBV29-1,.,.,TRBJ1-1,CRGSGDTEAFF,TGCAGGGGGTCGGGGGACACTGAAGCTTTCTTT
TRBV10-3,.,.,TRBJ1-1,CAISQGGSDTEAFF,TGTGCCATCAGTCAAGGAGGATCGGACACTGAAGCTTTCTTT
TRBV6-1,.,.,TRBJ2-1,CASSDQGHEQFF,TGTGCCAGCAGTGATCAGGGCCATGAGCAGTTCTTC
TRBV29-1,.,.,TRBJ2-1,CSVEDRNEQFF,TGCAGCGTTGAAGATCGTAATGAGCAGTTCTTC
TRBV5-1,TRBD1,.,TRBJ1-4,CASSSGTGGEKLFF,TGCGCCAGCAGTTCCGGGACAGGGGGCGAAAAACTGTTTTTT
TRBV3-1/TRBV3-2,TRBD1,.,TRBJ1-5,CASSHSDRGRRQPQHF,TGTGCCAGCAGCCACTCGGACAGGGGGCGACGTCAGCCCCAGCATTTT
TRBV7-3,.,.,TRBJ1-5,CASSPLVGSNQPQHF,TGTGCCAGCAGCCCGTTGGTAGGGAGCAATCAGCCCCAGCATTTT
TRBV10-2,.,.,TRBJ2-5,CASSSLGETQYF,TGCGCCAGCTCTTCCCTCGGGGAGACCCAGTACTTC